The 5 T cell receptor beta chains presented below share a single source sample, sequenced in a study of OX40 agonist ivuxolimab in advanced cancers. Profiling relied on immunoSEQ multiplex PCR, and the TCRdb table lists in-frame clones only, not all of them. This sample has approximately 84,000 clones, with about 88% found just once. Sample: CD4+ or CD8+ T cells sorted from blood, taken in a trial of the OX40 agonist ivuxolimab. These receptors were taken from an adult with an advanced solid tumor such as melanoma, head and neck, liver or kidney cancer.

In its sample, this clone was seen once. In the same sample, other DNA sequences code for this CDR3. The gene calls are TRBV2 and TRBJ2-5, with TRBD2 matching over 7 bases. With 8 bases clipped from V and 2 bases from J, the junction kept 2 bases outside the gene matches. This CDR3 contains 12 residues. CDR1 and CDR2 from the germline V gene are SNHLY and FYNNEI. CDR3 sequence reads: CASGEGQETQYF. Written as DNA, the CDR3 is TGTGCCAGCGGGGAGGGTCAAGAGACCCAGTACTTC.

The chain links TRBV6-1 to TRBJ1-4; 9 bases match TRBD1. Germline values: CDR1 MNHNS, CDR2 SASEGT. The J segment lost 8 bases and the V segment lost 11 bases, leaving 15 bases of the junction unmatched. The CDR3 is 15 residues long. CDR3 in amino acids: CAVRPWDRASEKLFF. DNA for the CDR3: TGTGCCGTAAGGCCGTGGGACAGGGCGAGCGAAAAACTGTTTTTT.

The chain employs TRBV11-3 and TRBJ1-5, with TRBD1 matching 8 bases. CDR3 length: 16 amino acids. Trimming at V came to 5 bases and at J to 2 bases, leaving 8 bases not matched to a gene. Germline V CDR1 and CDR2: SGHNT, YENEEA. The DNA for the CDR3 is TGTGCCAGCAGCCCCCCGGACAGGGTAGGCAATCAGCCCCAGCATTTT. Translated: CASSPPDRVGNQPQHF.

The chain links TRBV7-9 to TRBJ1-2; the D is unclear. The CDR3 loop spans 15 amino acids. V lost 5 bases, J lost 3 bases, and 16 bases lay in between. Germline lookup yields CDR1 SEHNR and CDR2 FQNEAQ (reference sequence). CDR3 region: CASSQAFSGHYGYTF. The CDR3 bases are TGTGCCAGCAGCCAAGCGTTCTCGGGCCACTATGGCTACACCTTC.

This clone has a single count. The chain's CDR3 is CASSERLDEENEQFF. In DNA form, the CDR3 reads TGTGCCAGCAGCGAACGACTAGATGAGGAGAATGAGCAGTTCTTC. The chain has TRBV14 and TRBJ2-1, with TRBD2 as a possible D gene (6 bases). Germline CDR1 and CDR2: SGHDN and FVKESK. This CDR3 has 15 residues. V shed 5 bases and J shed 7 bases, with 18 bases lying between them.